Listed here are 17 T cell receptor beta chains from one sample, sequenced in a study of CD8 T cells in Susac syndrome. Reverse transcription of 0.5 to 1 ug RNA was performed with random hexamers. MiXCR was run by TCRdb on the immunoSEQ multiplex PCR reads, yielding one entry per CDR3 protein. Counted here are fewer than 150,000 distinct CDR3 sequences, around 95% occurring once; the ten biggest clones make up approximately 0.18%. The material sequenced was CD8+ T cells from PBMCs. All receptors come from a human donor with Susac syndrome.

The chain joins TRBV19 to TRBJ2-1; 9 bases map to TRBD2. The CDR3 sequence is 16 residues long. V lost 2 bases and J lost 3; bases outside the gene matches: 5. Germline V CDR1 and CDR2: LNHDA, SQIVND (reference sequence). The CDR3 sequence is CASSILAGRGYNEQFF. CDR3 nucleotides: TGTGCCAGTAGTATACTAGCGGGACGGGGCTACAATGAGCAGTTCTTC.

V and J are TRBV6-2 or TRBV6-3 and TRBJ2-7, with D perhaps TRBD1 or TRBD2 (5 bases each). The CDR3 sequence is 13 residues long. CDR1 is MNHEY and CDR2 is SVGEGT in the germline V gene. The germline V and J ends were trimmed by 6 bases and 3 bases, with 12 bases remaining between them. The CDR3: CASSWDGSYEQYF. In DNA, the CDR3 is TGTGCCAGCAGCTGGGACGGAAGCTACGAGCAGTACTTC.

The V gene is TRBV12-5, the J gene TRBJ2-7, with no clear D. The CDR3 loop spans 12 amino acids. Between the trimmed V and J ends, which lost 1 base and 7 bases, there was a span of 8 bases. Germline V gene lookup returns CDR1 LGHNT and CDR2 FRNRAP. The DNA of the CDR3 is TGTGCTAGTGGTTTGGGAAAGCCTGAGCAGTACTTC. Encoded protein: CASGLGKPEQYF.

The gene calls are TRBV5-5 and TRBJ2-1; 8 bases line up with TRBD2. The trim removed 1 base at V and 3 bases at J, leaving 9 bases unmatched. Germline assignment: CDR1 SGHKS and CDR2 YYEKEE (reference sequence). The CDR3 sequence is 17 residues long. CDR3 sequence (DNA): TGTGCCAGCAGCTTGAAGCGGCTAGCGGGTCACTACAATGAGCAGTTCTTC. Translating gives CASSLKRLAGHYNEQFF.

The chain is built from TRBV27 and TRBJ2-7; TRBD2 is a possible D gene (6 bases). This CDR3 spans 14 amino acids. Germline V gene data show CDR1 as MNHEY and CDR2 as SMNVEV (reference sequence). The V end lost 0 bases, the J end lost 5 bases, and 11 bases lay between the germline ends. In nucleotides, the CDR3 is TGTGCCAGCAGTTTATCGACTAGAGGGAACGAGCAGTACTTC. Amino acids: CASSLSTRGNEQYF.

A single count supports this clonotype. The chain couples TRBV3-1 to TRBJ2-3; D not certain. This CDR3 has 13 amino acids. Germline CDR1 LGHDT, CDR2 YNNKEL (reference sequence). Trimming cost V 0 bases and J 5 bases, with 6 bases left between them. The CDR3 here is CASSQEIEDTQYF. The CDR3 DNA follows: TGTGCCAGCAGCCAAGAAATAGAAGATACGCAGTATTTT.

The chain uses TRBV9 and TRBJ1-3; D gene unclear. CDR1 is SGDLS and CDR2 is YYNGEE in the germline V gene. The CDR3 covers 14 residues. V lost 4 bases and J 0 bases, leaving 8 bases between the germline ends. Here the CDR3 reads CASSPLSSGNTIYF. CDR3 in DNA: TGTGCCAGCAGCCCTCTCAGCTCTGGAAACACCATATATTTT.

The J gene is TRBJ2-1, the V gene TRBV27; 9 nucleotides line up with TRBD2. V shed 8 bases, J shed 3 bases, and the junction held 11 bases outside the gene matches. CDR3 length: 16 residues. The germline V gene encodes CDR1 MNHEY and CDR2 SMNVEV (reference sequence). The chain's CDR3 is CASEPLAGVGYNEQFF. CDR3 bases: TGTGCCAGCGAACCTTTAGCGGGAGTTGGCTACAATGAGCAGTTCTTC.

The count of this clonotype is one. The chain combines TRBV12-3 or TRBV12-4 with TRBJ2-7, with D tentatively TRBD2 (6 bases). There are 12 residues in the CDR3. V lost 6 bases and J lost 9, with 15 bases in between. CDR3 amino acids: CASRGTDGRQYF. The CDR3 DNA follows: TGTGCCAGCAGAGGGACGGACGGGAGGCAGTACTTC.

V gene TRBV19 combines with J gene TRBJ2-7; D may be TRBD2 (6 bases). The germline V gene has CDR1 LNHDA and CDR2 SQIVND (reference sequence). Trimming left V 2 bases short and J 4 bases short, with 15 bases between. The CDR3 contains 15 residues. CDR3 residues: CASSIFGTGGYEQYF. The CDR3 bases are TGTGCCAGTAGTATATTCGGGACTGGGGGATACGAGCAGTACTTC.

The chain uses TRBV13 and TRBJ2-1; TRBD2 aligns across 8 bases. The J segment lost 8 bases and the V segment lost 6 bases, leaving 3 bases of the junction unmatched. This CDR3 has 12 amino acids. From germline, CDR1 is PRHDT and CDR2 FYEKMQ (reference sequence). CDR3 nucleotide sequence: TGTGCCAGCAGGTTGCGGGGGGATGAGCAGTTCTTC. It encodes CASRLRGDEQFF.

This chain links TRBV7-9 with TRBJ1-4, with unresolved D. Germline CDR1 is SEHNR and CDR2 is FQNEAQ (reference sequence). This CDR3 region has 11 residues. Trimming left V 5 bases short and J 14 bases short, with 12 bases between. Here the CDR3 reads CASSQTGRLFF. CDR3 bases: TGTGCCAGCAGCCAGACCGGGAGGCTGTTTTTT.

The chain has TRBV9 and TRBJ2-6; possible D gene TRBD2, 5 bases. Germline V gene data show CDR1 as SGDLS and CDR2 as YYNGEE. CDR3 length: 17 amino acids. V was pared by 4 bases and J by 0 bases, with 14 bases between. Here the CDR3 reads CASSPHIGSSGANVLTF. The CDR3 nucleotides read TGTGCCAGCAGCCCCCACATAGGGAGCTCTGGGGCCAACGTCCTGACTTTC.

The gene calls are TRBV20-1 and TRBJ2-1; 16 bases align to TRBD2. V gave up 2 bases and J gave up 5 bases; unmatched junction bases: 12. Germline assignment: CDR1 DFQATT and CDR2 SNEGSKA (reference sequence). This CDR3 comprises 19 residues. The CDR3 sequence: CSARPSGLAGGEINNEQFF. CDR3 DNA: TGCAGTGCTAGACCCTCGGGACTAGCGGGAGGGGAGATAAACAATGAGCAGTTCTTC.

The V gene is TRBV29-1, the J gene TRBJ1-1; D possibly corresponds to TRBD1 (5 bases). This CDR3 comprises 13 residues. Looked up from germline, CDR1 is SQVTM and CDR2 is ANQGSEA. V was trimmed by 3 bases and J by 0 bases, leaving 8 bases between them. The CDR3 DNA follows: TGCAGCGTTGAGTCAGGGTTGAACACTGAAGCTTTCTTT. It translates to CSVESGLNTEAFF.

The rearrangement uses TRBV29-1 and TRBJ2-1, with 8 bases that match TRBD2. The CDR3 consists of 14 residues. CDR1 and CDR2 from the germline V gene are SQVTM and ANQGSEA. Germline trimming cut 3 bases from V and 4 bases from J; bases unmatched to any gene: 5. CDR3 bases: TGCAGCGTTGAGAGCGGACTAGCTTACAATGAGCAGTTCTTC. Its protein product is CSVESGLAYNEQFF.

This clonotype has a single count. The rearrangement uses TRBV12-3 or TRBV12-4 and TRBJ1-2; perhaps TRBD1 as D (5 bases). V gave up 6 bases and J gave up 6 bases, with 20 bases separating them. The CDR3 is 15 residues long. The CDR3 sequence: CASSELLTTVDGYTF. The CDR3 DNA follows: TGTGCCAGCAGCGAACTATTAACGACAGTCGATGGCTACACCTTC.